The T cell receptor (beta chain) under discussion was sequenced for a study of blood T cells in healthy people across ages. Study-level points and caveats: There was a strong correlation between TCR beta diversity and naive T cell percentage. Unsorted PBMCs blocked a conclusive comparison of naive and antigen-experienced cells.

This clonotype was counted between two and nine times. What it binds is not known. The junction departs from the called germline gene at one end, perhaps through a read error. The CDR3 runs 15 residues. CDR1 and CDR2 (germline): SGHRS, YFSETQ. It was with a sample-barcoded 5' primer and a J-beta primer mix that a second PCR of about 7 to 12 cycles was run. TCRdb recomputed calls from the 5' RACE reads with MiXCR, one row per CDR3 protein. The sample lists 650,000 to 800,000 distinct CDR3 sequences, about 51% occurring once. The chain carries TRBV5-1 and TRBJ2-5, with D maybe TRBD1 (5 bases). This receptor was obtained from a woman older than 75 in good health. What was sequenced was blood. The CDR3 spells CASSLAGLEQETRYF. In nucleotides, the CDR3 is TGCGCCAGCAGCTTGGCAGGGCTAGAGCAAGAGACCCGGTACTTC.